Each of the 21 T cell receptor beta chains below was sequenced from the same sample in a study of PD-1 blockade in classical Hodgkin lymphoma. Sample time point: newly diagnosed, previously untreated cHL patient sample. From thawed PBMCs, magnetic negative selection was used to isolate the CD8+ T cells. Generated by immunoSEQ multiplex PCR, the TCRdb table keeps only in-frame clones and is missing some. The sample includes 10,000 or so clones, 80% to 90% of them seen just once. Sequenced material: CD8+ T cells from blood. Receptors were obtained from a human donor with classical Hodgkin lymphoma.

This chain uses TRBV4-3 with TRBJ2-7, with 8 bases that match TRBD2. Germline CDR1 LGHNA, CDR2 YSLEER. This CDR3 contains 13 residues. The J segment lost 5 bases and the V segment lost 0 bases, leaving 0 bases of the junction unmatched. The CDR3 here is CASSQDGGDEQYF. The CDR3 region has the DNA TGCGCCAGCAGCCAAGACGGGGGGGACGAGCAGTACTTC.

This clone was picked up a small number of times. This chain connects TRBV2 to TRBJ1-2; no definite D call. Per germline, CDR1 SNHLY and CDR2 FYNNEI. Trimming left V 1 base short and J 8 bases short, with 8 bases between. The CDR3 extends over 12 amino acids. For the CDR3, the DNA is TGTGCCAGCAGTGAAGGAGGGTTGGGCTACACCTTC. This sequence encodes CASSEGGLGYTF. The complete variable domain, with remaining parts taken from reference TRBV2 and TRBJ1-2, reads EPEVTQTPSHQVTQMGQEVILRCVPISNHLYFYWYRQILGQKVEFLVSFYNNEISEKSEIFDDQFSVERPDGSNFTLKIRSTKLEDSAMYFCASSEGGLGYTFGSGTRLTVV.

The count of this clone is one. This chain connects TRBV5-1 to TRBJ1-6; D is unclear. The CDR3 sequence is 16 residues long. From germline, CDR1 is SGHRS and CDR2 YFSETQ. Trimming removed 5 bases from V and 3 bases from J, with 15 bases in between. This CDR3 reads CASSPRASFYNSPLHF. Written as DNA, the CDR3 is TGCGCCAGCAGTCCGAGAGCCAGTTTCTATAATTCACCCCTCCACTTT. Supplemented by reference TRBV5-1 and TRBJ1-6, the full variable domain reads KAGVTQTPRYLIKTRGQQVTLSCSPISGHRSVSWYQQTPGQGLQFLFEYFSETQRNKGNFPGRFSGRQFSNSRSEMNVSTLELGDSALYLCASSPRASFYNSPLHFGNGTRLTVT.

This clone has only one observation. The chain links TRBV5-6 to TRBJ1-2; D uncertain. This CDR3 is built from 13 residues. Trimming left V 6 bases short and J 8 bases short, with 17 bases between. Germline CDR1 and CDR2: SGHDT and YYEEEE. The DNA of the CDR3 is TGTGCCAGCACCCCGGGTCGTACTCGGGGCTACACCTTC. It encodes CASTPGRTRGYTF.

The chain is built from TRBV4-3 and TRBJ2-7; the D is unclear. This CDR3 is built from 13 residues. Trimming cost V 0 bases and J 5 bases, with 8 bases left between them. The germline gives CDR1 LGHNA, CDR2 YSLEER. The CDR3 loop is CASSQDLIHEQYF. The CDR3, as DNA: TGCGCCAGCAGCCAAGATCTTATTCACGAGCAGTACTTC.

CDR3 amino acids: CASSQDRYEQYF. CDR3 sequence (DNA): TGCGCCAGCAGCCAAGATCGTTACGAGCAGTACTTC. The V gene is TRBV4-1, the J gene TRBJ2-7, with D hard to call. This CDR3 spans 12 amino acids. Germline-derived CDR1 and CDR2 are MGHRA and YSYEKL. Trimming took off 0 bases at V and 4 bases at J, with 4 bases between the two ends.

This sequence joins TRBV5-4 and TRBJ2-7; a weak D match, TRBD1 (5 bases). The CDR3 contains 15 residues. Trimming shortened V by 4 bases and J by 0 bases, and 14 bases separated the two germline ends. The germline V gene has CDR1 SGHNT and CDR2 YYREEE (reference sequence). The chain's CDR3 is CASSPQVTGSYEQYF. The CDR3 nucleotides are TGTGCCAGCAGCCCCCAGGTTACAGGCTCCTACGAGCAGTACTTC.

The sample holds one count of this clone. V gene TRBV4-3 combines with J gene TRBJ1-1, with unresolved D. The CDR3 loop spans 15 amino acids. With 0 bases removed from V and 8 bases from J, the gap between germline ends came to 16 bases. The germline V gene has CDR1 LGHNA and CDR2 YSLEER. The CDR3 region is CASSQDLAGWTEAFF. As DNA, the CDR3 is TGCGCCAGCAGCCAAGATCTGGCGGGCTGGACGGAAGCTTTCTTT.

This clone was seen only once. The rearrangement joins TRBV6-1 to TRBJ1-5; no reliable D call. Germline assignment: CDR1 MNHNS and CDR2 SASEGT. CDR3 length equals 16 residues. V was pared by 2 bases and J by 0 bases, with 11 bases between. For the CDR3, the DNA is TGTGCCAGCAGTGAAACCCCAGTCTATAGCAATCAGCCCCAGCATTTT. Its translation is CASSETPVYSNQPQHF.

The chain uses TRBV7-3 and TRBJ2-3; D not certain. Germline values: CDR1 SGHTA, CDR2 FQGTGA. The CDR3 is made up of 15 amino acids. V gave up 3 bases and J gave up 4 bases, with 14 bases separating them. The CDR3 loop is CASSFSFSTPDTQYF. The CDR3 region has the DNA TGTGCCAGCAGCTTTTCCTTTTCGACCCCAGATACGCAGTATTTT.

The chain uses TRBV6-1 and TRBJ2-2; TRBD1 aligns across 10 bases. This CDR3 has 15 amino acids. Germline trimming cut 8 bases from V and 3 bases from J; bases unmatched to any gene: 6. Germline CDR1 is MNHNS and CDR2 is SASEGT. CDR3 region: CASQTGTGDTGELFF. The CDR3 bases are TGTGCCAGCCAAACCGGGACAGGGGACACCGGGGAGCTGTTTTTT.

The chain combines TRBV4-1 with TRBJ2-7; D call uncertain. CDR3 length: 13 amino acids. V was pared by 0 bases and J by 3 bases, with 6 bases between. From germline, CDR1 is MGHRA and CDR2 YSYEKL. As DNA, the CDR3 is TGCGCCAGCAGCCAAGAACCGATCTACGAGCAGTACTTC. Translated, it gives CASSQEPIYEQYF.

The V and J genes are TRBV7-6 and TRBJ2-1; D possibly matches TRBD1 or TRBD2 (7 bases each). Deletions cut 5 bases from V and 0 bases from J, with 20 bases between. Germline CDR1 and CDR2: SGHVS and FNYEAQ. This CDR3 has 18 residues. CDR3 nucleotides: TGTGCCAGCAGCCAAAAGGGGGCGGGGGCGAGCTCCTACAATGAGCAGTTCTTC. As protein: CASSQKGAGASSYNEQFF.

This clone was seen once. The J gene is TRBJ2-1, the V gene TRBV19, with 8 bases lining up with TRBD1. The V segment lost 10 bases and the J segment 4 bases; nucleotides outside the gene matches: 3. This CDR3 has 12 residues. Germline V gene data show CDR1 as LNHDA and CDR2 as SQIVND (reference sequence). Written as DNA, the CDR3 is TGTGCCACGGGACAGGCTTACAATGAGCAGTTCTTC. Translation: CATGQAYNEQFF. Filled out from reference TRBV19 and TRBJ2-1, the complete variable domain reads DGGITQSPKYLFRKEGQNVTLSCEQNLNHDAMYWYRQDPGQGLRLIYYSQIVNDFQKGDIAEGYSVSREKKESFPLTVTSAQKNPTAFYLCATGQAYNEQFFGPGTRLTVL.

This chain joins TRBV10-2 and TRBJ1-1; D call uncertain. The V end lost 6 bases, the J end lost 10 bases, and 15 bases lay between the germline ends. The CDR3 has 12 amino acids. Germline V gives CDR1 WSHSY, CDR2 SAAADI. CDR3 bases: TGCGCCAGCAGGGGTACATGGGAGGGAGCTTTCTTT. It specifies CASRGTWEGAFF.

Concerning this clone itself: One junction end disagrees with the germline gene, perhaps due to a read error. This chain uses TRBV25-1 with TRBJ1-6, with a tentative D call TRBD1 (6 bases). Per the germline V gene, CDR1 is MGHDK and CDR2 is SYGVNS. The CDR3 is made up of 12 amino acids. CDR3 in DNA: TGTGCCAGCAGTGATATGGGACAATCGGTTTCCTTT. As protein: CASSDMGQSVSF. Using reference TRBV25-1 and TRBJ1-6 for the parts outside the CDR3, the full variable domain is EADIYQTPRYLVIGTGKKITLECSQTMGHDKMYWYQQDPGMELHLIHYSYGVNSTEKGDLSSESTVSRIRTEHFPLTLESARPSHTSQYLCASSDMGQSVSFGNGTRLTVT.

This rearrangement joins TRBV19 to TRBJ2-1; TRBD2 matches 10 bases. Germline loops: CDR1 LNHDA, CDR2 SQIVND (reference sequence). V trimming: 7 bases; J trimming: 0 bases; junction bases outside the gene matches: 6. The CDR3 length is 16 residues. The CDR3 loop reads CASNRLAGSSYNEQFF. CDR3 nucleotide sequence: TGTGCCAGTAATCGACTAGCGGGTAGCTCCTACAATGAGCAGTTCTTC.

In its sample, this clone was seen a few times. This chain links TRBV6-5 with TRBJ1-5; D remains ambiguous. Trimming shortened V by 0 bases and J by 7 bases, and 7 bases separated the two germline ends. CDR3 length equals 13 residues. CDR1 MNHEY and CDR2 SVGAGI come from the germline V gene. The CDR3 sequence: CASSYSRRQPQHF. The DNA for the CDR3 is TGTGCCAGCAGTTACTCGAGGCGCCAGCCCCAGCATTTT.

The rearrangement joins TRBV6-5 to TRBJ2-5; D assignment may be TRBD1 or TRBD2 (5 bases each). V was cut by 3 bases and J by 1 base, with 9 bases left in between. Germline V gene data show CDR1 as MNHEY and CDR2 as SVGAGI. The CDR3 spans 14 residues. CDR3 nucleotides: TGTGCCAGCAGTTATGGGGCGGGCCAAGAGACCCAGTACTTC. Translated: CASSYGAGQETQYF.

This clone was observed a handful of times. The chain couples TRBV7-9 to TRBJ2-1; D is tentatively TRBD1 or TRBD2 (5 bases each). V dropped 2 bases and J dropped 8 bases, with 13 bases sitting between them. CDR1 and CDR2 from the germline V gene are SEHNR and FQNEAQ (reference sequence). CDR3 length: 14 amino acids. The CDR3: CASSLIGWDDEQFF. The DNA of the CDR3 is TGTGCCAGCAGCTTAATTGGGTGGGACGATGAGCAGTTCTTC.

The CDR3: CASSIRDYSYNEQFF. The CDR3 region has the DNA TGTGCCAGCAGTATACGGGACTACTCCTACAATGAGCAGTTCTTC. This rearrangement joins TRBV28 to TRBJ2-1; 7 positions match TRBD2. V lost 5 bases and J lost 0; bases outside the gene matches: 4. The V gene's germline CDR1 is MDHEN and CDR2 SYDVKM. This CDR3 is built from 15 residues.